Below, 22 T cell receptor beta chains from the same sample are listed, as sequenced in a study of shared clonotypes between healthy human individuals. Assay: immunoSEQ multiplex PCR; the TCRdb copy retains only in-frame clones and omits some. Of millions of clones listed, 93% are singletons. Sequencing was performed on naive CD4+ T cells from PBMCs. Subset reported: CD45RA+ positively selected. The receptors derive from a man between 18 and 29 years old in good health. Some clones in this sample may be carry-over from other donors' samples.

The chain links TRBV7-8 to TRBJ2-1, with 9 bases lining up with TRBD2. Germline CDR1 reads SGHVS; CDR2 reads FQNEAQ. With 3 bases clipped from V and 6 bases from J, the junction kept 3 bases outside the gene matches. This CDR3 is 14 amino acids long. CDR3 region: CASSLREGRNEQFF. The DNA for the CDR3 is TGTGCCAGCAGCTTGCGGGAGGGCCGCAATGAGCAGTTCTTC.

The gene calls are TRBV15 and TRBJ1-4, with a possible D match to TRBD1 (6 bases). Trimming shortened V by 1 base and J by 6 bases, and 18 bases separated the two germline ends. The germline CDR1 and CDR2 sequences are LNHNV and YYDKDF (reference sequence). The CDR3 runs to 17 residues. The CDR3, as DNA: TGTGCCACCAGCAGAGGGCCGCGGGGGGCAGGAGATGAAAAACTGTTTTTT. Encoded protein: CATSRGPRGAGDEKLFF.

The CDR3 sequence: CASSLAPRGLSPYGYTF. CDR3 in DNA: TGCGCCAGCAGCTTGGCCCCAAGGGGGCTTAGCCCCTATGGCTACACCTTC. The chain couples TRBV5-1 to TRBJ1-2; 7 bases are shared with TRBD1. V dropped 0 bases and J dropped 4; count of bases not matched to a gene: 12. The CDR3 spans 17 residues. In germline, CDR1 is SGHRS, CDR2 YFSETQ.

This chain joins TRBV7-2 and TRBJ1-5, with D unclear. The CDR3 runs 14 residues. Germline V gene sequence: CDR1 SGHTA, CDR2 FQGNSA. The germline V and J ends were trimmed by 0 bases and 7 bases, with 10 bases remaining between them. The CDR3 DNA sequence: TGTGCCAGCAGCTTAGCGCAAGGCAGCCAGCCCCAGCATTTT. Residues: CASSLAQGSQPQHF.

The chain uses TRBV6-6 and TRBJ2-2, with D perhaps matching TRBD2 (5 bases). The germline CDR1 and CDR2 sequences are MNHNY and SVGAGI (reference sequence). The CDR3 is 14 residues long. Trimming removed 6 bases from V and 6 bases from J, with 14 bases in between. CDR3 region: CASSPREEAGELFF. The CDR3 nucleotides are TGTGCCAGCAGCCCTCGTGAGGAGGCCGGGGAGCTGTTTTTT.

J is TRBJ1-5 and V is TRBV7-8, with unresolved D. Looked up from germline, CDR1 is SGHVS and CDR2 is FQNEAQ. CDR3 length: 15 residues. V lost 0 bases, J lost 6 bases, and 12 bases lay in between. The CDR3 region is CASSLARSRVQPQHF. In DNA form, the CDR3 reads TGTGCCAGCAGCTTAGCGCGGTCGAGGGTTCAGCCCCAGCATTTT.

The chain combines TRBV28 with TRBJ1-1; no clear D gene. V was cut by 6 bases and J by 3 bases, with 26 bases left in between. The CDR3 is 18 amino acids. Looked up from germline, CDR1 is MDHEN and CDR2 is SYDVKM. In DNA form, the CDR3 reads TGTGCCAGCAGCTCCTCCCGTAGGGTTGCCTCTATGGACACTGAAGCTTTCTTT. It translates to CASSSSRRVASMDTEAFF.

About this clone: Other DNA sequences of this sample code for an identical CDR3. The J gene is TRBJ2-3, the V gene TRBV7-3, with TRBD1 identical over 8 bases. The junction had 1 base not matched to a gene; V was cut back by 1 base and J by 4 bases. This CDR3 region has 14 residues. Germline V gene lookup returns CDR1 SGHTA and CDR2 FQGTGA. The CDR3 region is CASSLNRGADTQYF. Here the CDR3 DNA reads TGTGCCAGCAGCTTAAACAGGGGGGCAGATACGCAGTATTTT.

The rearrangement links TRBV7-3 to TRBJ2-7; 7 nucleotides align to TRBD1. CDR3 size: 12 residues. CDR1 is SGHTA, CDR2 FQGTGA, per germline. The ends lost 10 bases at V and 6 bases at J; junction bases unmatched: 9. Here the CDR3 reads CATSTGNSEQYF. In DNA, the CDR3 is TGTGCCACTTCGACAGGGAACAGCGAGCAGTACTTC. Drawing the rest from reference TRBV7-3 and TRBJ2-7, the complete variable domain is GAGVSQTPSNKVTEKGKYVELRCDPISGHTALYWYRQSLGQGPEFLIYFQGTGAADDSGLPNDRFFAVRPEGSVSTLKIQRTERGDSAVYLCATSTGNSEQYFGPGTRLTVT.

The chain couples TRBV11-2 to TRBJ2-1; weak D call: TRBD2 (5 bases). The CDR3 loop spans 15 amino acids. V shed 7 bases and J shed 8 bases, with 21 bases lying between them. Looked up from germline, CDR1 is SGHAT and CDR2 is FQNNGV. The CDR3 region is CASIPFGEKDYEQFF. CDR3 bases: TGTGCCAGCATCCCTTTTGGGGAGAAGGACTATGAGCAGTTCTTC.

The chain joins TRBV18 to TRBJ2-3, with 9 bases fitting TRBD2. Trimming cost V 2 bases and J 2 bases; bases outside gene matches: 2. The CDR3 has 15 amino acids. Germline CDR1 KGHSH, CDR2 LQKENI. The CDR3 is CASSPRTSATDTQYF. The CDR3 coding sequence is TGTGCCAGCTCACCAAGGACTAGCGCCACAGATACGCAGTATTTT.

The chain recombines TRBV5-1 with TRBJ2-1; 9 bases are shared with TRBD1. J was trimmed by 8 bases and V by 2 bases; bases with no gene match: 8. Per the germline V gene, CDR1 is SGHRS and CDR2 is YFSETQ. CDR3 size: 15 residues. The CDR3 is CASSFRGQGLDEQFF. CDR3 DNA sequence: TGCGCCAGCAGCTTCCGGGGACAGGGTCTGGATGAGCAGTTCTTC.

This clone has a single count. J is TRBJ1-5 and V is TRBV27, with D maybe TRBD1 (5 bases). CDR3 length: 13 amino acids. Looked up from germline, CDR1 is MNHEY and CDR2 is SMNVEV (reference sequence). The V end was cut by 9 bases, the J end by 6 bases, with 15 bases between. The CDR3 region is CARPRGFGQPQHF. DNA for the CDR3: TGTGCCAGGCCTAGGGGTTTCGGTCAGCCCCAGCATTTT.

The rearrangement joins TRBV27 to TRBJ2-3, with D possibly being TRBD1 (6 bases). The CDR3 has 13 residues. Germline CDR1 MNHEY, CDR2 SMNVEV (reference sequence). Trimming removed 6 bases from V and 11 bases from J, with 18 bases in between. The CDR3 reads CASRLNRELGQYF. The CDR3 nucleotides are TGTGCCAGCAGACTGAACAGGGAGCTAGGGCAGTATTTT.

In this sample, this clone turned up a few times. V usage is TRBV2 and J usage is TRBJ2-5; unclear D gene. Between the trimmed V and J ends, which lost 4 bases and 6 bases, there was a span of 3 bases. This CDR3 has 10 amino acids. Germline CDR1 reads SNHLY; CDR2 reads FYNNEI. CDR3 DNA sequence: TGTGCCAGCAGTGGGCAGACCCAGTACTTC. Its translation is CASSGQTQYF. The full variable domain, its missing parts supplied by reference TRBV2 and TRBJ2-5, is EPEVTQTPSHQVTQMGQEVILRCVPISNHLYFYWYRQILGQKVEFLVSFYNNEISEKSEIFDDQFSVERPDGSNFTLKIRSTKLEDSAMYFCASSGQTQYFGPGTRLLVL.

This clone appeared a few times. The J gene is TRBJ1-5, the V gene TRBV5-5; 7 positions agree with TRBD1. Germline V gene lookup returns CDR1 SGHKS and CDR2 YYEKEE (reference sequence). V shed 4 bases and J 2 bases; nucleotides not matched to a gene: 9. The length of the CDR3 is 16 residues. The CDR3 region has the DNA TGTGCCAGCAGCCCTCGGACAGGAGGTGGCAATCAGCCCCAGCATTTT. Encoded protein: CASSPRTGGGNQPQHF.

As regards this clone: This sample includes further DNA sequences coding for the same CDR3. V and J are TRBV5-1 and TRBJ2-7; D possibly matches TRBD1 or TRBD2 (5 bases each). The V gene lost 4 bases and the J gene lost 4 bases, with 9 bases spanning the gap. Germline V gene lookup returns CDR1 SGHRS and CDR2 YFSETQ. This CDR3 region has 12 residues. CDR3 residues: CASSPGAYEQYF. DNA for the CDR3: TGCGCCAGCAGCCCCGGGGCTTACGAGCAGTACTTC.

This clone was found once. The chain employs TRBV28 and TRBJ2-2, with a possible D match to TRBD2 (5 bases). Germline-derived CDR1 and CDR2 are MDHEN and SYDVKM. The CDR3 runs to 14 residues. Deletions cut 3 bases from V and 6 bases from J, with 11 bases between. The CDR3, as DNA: TGTGCCAGCAGTTTTCCCACTAGTTCCGGGGAGCTGTTTTTT. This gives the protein CASSFPTSSGELFF.

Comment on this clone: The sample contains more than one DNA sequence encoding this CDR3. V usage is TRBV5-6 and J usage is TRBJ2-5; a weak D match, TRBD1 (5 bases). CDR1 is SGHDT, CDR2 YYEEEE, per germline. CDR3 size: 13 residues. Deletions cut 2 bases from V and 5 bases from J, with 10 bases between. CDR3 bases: TGTGCCAGCAGCTTTGGGGCCGGGGAGACCCAGTACTTC. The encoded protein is CASSFGAGETQYF.

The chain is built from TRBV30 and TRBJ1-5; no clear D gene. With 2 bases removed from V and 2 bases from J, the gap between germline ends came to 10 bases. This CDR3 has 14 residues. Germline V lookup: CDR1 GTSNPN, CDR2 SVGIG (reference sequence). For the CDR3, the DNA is TGTGCCTGGAGTTCCGGCCGCGGCAATCAGCCCCAGCATTTT. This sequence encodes CAWSSGRGNQPQHF.

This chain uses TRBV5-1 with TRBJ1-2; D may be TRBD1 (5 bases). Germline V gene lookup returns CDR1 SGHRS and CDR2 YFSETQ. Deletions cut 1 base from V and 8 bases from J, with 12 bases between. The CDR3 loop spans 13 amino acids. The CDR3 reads CASSLTQGHGYTF. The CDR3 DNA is TGCGCCAGCAGCTTGACGCAGGGTCACGGCTACACCTTC. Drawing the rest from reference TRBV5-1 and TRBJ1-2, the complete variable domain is KAGVTQTPRYLIKTRGQQVTLSCSPISGHRSVSWYQQTPGQGLQFLFEYFSETQRNKGNFPGRFSGRQFSNSRSEMNVSTLELGDSALYLCASSLTQGHGYTFGSGTRLTVV.

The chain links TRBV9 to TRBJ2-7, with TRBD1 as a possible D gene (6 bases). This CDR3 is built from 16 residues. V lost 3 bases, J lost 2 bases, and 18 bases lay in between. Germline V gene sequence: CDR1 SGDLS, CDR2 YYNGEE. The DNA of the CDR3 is TGTGCCAGCAGCGCCCATCCCGACAGGACCGCCTACGAGCAGTACTTC. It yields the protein CASSAHPDRTAYEQYF.